Listed below are T cell receptor beta chains from one sample, sequenced in a study of monozygotic twins with inflammatory bowel disease. TCRdb reprocessed the 5' RACE reads, with one entry per CDR3 protein and no DNA. The sample totals a few hundred thousand distinct CDR3 sequences. Sequenced input: blood. Every receptor here comes from a human donor with ulcerative colitis or Crohn's disease, or a healthy co-twin of an affected twin (not recorded which). Each CDR3 is given with its conserved first and last residue.

J gene,V gene,CDR3 protein
TRBJ2-2,TRBV13,CASSSPGGRGSTATGELFF
TRBJ2-4,TRBV28,CASSLLASIQYF
TRBJ1-5,TRBV12-3/TRBV12-4,CASMFRSGQPQHF
TRBJ1-4,TRBV20-1,CSAISRQEKLFF
TRBJ2-7,TRBV7-2,CASSLVVYEQYF
TRBJ2-7,TRBV28,CASRTGLAGGYEQYF
TRBJ1-5,TRBV2,CASSEIRGQGGQPQHF
TRBJ2-5,TRBV24-1,CATSDPGQGEETQYF
TRBJ1-4,TRBV7-2,CASSLVLHPWEKLFF
TRBJ1-1,TRBV4-2,CASSQVGQGASEAFF
TRBJ2-5,TRBV24-1,CATSDSPGTGDLQETQYF
TRBJ1-4,TRBV5-1,CASSLGATGNEKLFF
TRBJ1-4,TRBV5-5,CASSPGAVRGEKLFF
TRBJ2-7,TRBV29-1,CSVSVYGSGQYF
TRBJ2-7,TRBV29-1,CSVGGRDPPKYEQYF
TRBJ2-1,TRBV20-1,CSAPTLAGESYNEQFF
TRBJ1-2,TRBV30,CAWRRGAANYGYTF
TRBJ2-2,TRBV5-1,CASSLDGGDTGELFF
TRBJ2-1,TRBV7-2,CASSSTGGYYNEQFF
TRBJ2-7,TRBV10-3,CAISAELGVYEQYF
TRBJ2-7,TRBV4-2,CASSQGDRSREQYF
TRBJ2-5,TRBV19,CASSITGSGQETQYF
TRBJ1-4,TRBV15,CATSRGGARSEKLFF
TRBJ1-1,TRBV19,CASSPRGGRRVTEAFF
TRBJ2-6,TRBV3-1,CASSQALSGANVLTF
TRBJ1-2,TRBV6-1,CASTLREGTTGYTF
TRBJ2-2,TRBV6-1,CASRSGRTSGRYTGELFF
TRBJ2-1,TRBV30,CAWRGSGRAIEQFF
TRBJ1-1,TRBV4-1,CASSQEGQGESRYTEAFF
TRBJ2-7,TRBV20-1,CSAAAGQPGAEQYF
TRBJ1-4,TRBV19,CASSSTGTGDEKLFF
TRBJ2-7,TRBV7-8,CASSLILRTSGTYEQYF
TRBJ2-2,TRBV11-3,CASSLLVGRGTGELFF
TRBJ2-7,TRBV30,CAWSVDGRNEQYF
TRBJ1-2,TRBV12-3/TRBV12-4,CASSRTRGKGYYGYTF
TRBJ2-7,TRBV7-2,CASSLSAPREQYF
TRBJ1-6,TRBV20-1,CSARTEYNSPLHF
TRBJ1-1,TRBV9,CASSEPLAPGRGTEAFF
TRBJ2-1,TRBV20-1,CSALLTGGYNEQFF
TRBJ2-7,TRBV5-4,CASSFSRTGPHEQYF
TRBJ1-4,TRBV7-8,CASSLGGFESPIF